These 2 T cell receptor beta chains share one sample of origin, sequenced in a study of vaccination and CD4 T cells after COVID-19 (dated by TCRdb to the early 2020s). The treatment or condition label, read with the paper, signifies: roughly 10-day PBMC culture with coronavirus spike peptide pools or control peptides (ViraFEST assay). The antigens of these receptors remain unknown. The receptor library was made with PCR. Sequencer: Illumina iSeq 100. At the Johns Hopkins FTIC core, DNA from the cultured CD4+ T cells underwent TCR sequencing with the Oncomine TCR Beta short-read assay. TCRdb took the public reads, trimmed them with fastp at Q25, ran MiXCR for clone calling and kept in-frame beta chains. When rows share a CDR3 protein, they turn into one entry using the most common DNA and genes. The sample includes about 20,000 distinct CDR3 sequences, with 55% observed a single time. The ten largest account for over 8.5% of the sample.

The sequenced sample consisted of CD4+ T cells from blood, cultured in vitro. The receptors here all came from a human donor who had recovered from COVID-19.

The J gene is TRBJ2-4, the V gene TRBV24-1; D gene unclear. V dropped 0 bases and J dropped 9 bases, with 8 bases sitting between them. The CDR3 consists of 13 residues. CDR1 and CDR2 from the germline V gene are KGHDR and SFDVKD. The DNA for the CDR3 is TGTGCCACCAGTGATTTGCAAGGGCGCATTCAGTACTTC. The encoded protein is CATSDLQGRIQYF.

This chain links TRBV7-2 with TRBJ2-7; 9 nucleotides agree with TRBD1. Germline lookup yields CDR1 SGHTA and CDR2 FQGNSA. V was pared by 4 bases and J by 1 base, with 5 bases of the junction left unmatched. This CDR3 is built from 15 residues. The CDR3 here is CASSWGGTGSYEQYF. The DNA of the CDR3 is TGTGCCAGCAGCTGGGGGGGGACAGGGTCCTACGAGCAGTACTTC.